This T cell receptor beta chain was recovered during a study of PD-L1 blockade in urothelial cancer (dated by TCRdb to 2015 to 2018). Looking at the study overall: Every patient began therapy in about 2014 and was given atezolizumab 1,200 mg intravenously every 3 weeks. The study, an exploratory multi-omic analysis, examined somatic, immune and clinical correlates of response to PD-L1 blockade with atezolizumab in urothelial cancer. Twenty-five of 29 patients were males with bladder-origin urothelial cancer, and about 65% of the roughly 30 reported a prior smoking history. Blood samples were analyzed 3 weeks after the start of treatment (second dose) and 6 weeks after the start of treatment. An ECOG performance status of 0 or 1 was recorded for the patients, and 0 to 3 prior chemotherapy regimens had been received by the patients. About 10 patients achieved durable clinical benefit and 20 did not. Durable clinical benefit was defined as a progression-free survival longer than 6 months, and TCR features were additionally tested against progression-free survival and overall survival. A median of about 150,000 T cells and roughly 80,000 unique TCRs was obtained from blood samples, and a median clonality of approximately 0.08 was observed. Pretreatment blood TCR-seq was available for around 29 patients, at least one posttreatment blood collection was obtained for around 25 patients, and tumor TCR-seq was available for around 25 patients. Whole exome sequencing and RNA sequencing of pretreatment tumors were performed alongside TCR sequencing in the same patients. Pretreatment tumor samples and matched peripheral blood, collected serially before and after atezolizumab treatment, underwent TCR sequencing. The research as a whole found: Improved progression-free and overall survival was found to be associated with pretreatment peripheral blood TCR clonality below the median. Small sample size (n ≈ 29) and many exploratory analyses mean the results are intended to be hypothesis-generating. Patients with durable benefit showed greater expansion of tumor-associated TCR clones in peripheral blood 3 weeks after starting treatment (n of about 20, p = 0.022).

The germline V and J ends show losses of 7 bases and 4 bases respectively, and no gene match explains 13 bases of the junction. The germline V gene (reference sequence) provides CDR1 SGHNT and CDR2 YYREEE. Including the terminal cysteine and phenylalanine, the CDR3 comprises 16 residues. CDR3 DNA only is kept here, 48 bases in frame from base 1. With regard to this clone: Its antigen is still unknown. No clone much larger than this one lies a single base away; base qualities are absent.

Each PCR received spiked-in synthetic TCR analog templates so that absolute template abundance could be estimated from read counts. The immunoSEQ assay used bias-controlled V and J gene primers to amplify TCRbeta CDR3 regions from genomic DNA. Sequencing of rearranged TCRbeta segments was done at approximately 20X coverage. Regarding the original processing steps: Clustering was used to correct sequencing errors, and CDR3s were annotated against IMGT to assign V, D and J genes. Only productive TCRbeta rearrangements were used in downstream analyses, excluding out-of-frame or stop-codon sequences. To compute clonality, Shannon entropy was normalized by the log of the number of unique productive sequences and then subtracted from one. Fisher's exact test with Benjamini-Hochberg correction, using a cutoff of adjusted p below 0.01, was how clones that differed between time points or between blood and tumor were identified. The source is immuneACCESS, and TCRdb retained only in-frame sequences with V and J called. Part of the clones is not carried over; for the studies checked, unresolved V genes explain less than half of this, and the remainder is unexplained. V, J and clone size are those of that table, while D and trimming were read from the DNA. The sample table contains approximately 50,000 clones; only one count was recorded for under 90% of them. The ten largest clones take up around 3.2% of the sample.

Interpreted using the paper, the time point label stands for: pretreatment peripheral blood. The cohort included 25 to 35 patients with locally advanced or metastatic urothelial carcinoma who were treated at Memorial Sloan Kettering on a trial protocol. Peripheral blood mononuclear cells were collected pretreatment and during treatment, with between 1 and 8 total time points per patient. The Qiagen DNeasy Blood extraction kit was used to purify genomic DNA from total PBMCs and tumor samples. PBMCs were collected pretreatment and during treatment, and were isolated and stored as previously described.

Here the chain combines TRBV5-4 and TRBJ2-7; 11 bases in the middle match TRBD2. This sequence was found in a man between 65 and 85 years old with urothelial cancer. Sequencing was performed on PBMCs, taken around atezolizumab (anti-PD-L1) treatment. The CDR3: CASGEGLAGGLYEQYF. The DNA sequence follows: TGTGCCAGCGGGGAAGGATTAGCGGGAGGGCTTTACGAGCAGTACTTC.